Listed here are 20 T cell receptor beta chains from one sample, sequenced in a study of human T cells and chemical hapten exposure (dated by TCRdb to the early 2020s). The time point label of this sample denotes: pre-sensitization, week 0. The meaning of the sample's treatment or condition label: therapeutic diphenylcyclopropenone sensitization with weekly scalp DPC. Receptor libraries were prepared by RACE. The instrument given in TCRdb is NextSeq 500. TCRdb passed the public sequencing reads through fastp at Q25 and MiXCR, retaining productive beta sequences. Rows with one shared CDR3 protein collapse into an entry with the most common genes and DNA. Counted in this sample were about 120,000 distinct CDR3 sequences; about 13% of them appeared once. In total, the top ten clones hold about 3% of the sample. The source was whole blood, collected in connection with sensitization to the hapten diphenylcyclopropenone (DPC). These receptors all come from a woman aged 18-29 years with alopecia areata. Some clones in this sample may be carry-over from other donors' samples.

The CDR3 nucleotides read TGTGCCAGCAGCTTGCGTCAGCCCGGGACACTCTCGGGAGAGACCCAGTACTTC. This encodes CASSLRQPGTLSGETQYF. V is TRBV11-3 and J is TRBJ2-5, with D possibly being TRBD1 (6 bases). V dropped 3 bases and J dropped 4 bases, with 24 bases sitting between them. In germline, CDR1 is SGHNT, CDR2 YENEEA. This CDR3 spans 18 amino acids.

This clonotype has ten or more counts. The rearrangement uses TRBV9 and TRBJ2-5, with 9 bases aligning to TRBD2. Germline loops: CDR1 SGDLS, CDR2 YYNGEE. With V trimmed by 4 bases and J by 5 bases, 6 bases remained unmatched. The CDR3 is 14 amino acids. The chain's CDR3 is CASSQLTSGETQYF. CDR3 coding DNA: TGTGCCAGCAGCCAACTGACTAGCGGTGAGACCCAGTACTTC.

This chain connects TRBV27 to TRBJ1-4; TRBD1 is a possible D gene (5 bases). Germline CDR1 reads MNHEY; CDR2 reads SMNVEV (reference sequence). This CDR3 comprises 16 residues. V was trimmed by 6 bases and J by 2 bases, leaving 16 bases between them. CDR3 sequence: CASSQSGGRTNEKLFF. Written as DNA, the CDR3 is TGTGCCAGCAGCCAATCGGGGGGGAGGACTAATGAAAAACTGTTTTTT.

This clonotype was observed at least ten times. The chain has TRBV7-6 and TRBJ2-5; 9 bases are shared with TRBD1. The germline CDR1 and CDR2 sequences are SGHVS and FNYEAQ. There are 15 residues in the CDR3. V dropped 4 bases and J dropped 4; count of bases not matched to a gene: 7. CDR3 coding DNA: TGTGCCAGCAGCTACAACAGGGGGCTGACAGAGACCCAGTACTTC. Protein sequence: CASSYNRGLTETQYF.

The table lists this clonotype with a few counts. J is TRBJ2-5 and V is TRBV7-6; D perhaps matches TRBD2 (6 bases). Trimming pared 5 bases from V and 4 bases from J, leaving 11 bases between. Germline lookup yields CDR1 SGHVS and CDR2 FNYEAQ. The length of the CDR3 is 13 residues. This chain's CDR3 is CASSPRLVETQYF. The DNA for the CDR3 is TGTGCCAGCAGCCCCCGACTAGTAGAGACCCAGTACTTC. Based on the CDR3 plus reference TRBV7-6 and TRBJ2-5, the full variable domain is GAGVSQSPRYKVTKRGQDVALRCDPISGHVSLYWYRQALGQGPEFLTYFNYEAQQDKSGLPNDRFSAERPEGSISTLTIQRTEQRDSAMYRCASSPRLVETQYFGPGTRLLVL.

This clonotype was observed a few times. The V gene is TRBV20-1, the J gene TRBJ1-1; the match to TRBD1 covers 10 bases. The CDR3 covers 14 residues. Trimming cost V 3 bases and J 4 bases; bases outside gene matches: 5. The germline gives CDR1 DFQATT, CDR2 SNEGSKA (reference sequence). CDR3: CSASRQGARTEAFF. DNA for the CDR3: TGCAGTGCTAGTAGACAGGGGGCGCGCACTGAAGCTTTCTTT.

V usage is TRBV28 and J usage is TRBJ2-7; no clear D gene. The V gene lost 6 bases and the J gene lost 1 base, with 16 bases spanning the gap. The CDR3 runs to 15 residues. Germline assignment: CDR1 MDHEN and CDR2 SYDVKM. The chain's CDR3 is CASRTPLLGSYEQYF. Written as DNA, the CDR3 is TGTGCCAGCAGGACCCCCTTACTGGGTTCCTACGAGCAGTACTTC.

V and J are TRBV11-3 and TRBJ2-1; 11 nucleotides match TRBD1. The CDR3 covers 17 residues. V gave up 5 bases and J gave up 4 bases; unmatched junction bases: 10. Germline V gives CDR1 SGHNT, CDR2 YENEEA. The CDR3 DNA follows: TGTGCCAGCAGCGAGAGTACCGGGACAGGGGGATACAATGAGCAGTTCTTC. Residues: CASSESTGTGGYNEQFF.

The rearrangement joins TRBV29-1 to TRBJ1-4; 9 positions match TRBD1. Losses at the gene ends were 5 bases for V and 7 bases for J; bases not matched to a gene: 5. The CDR3 is 13 residues long. The germline V gene has CDR1 SQVTM and CDR2 ANQGSEA. The CDR3 DNA is TGCAGCGTTTCGGACAGGGGAAGTGAAAAACTGTTTTTT. Its protein is CSVSDRGSEKLFF.

In DNA, the CDR3 is TGCGCCAGCAGCCGGGAGGGCCAGGGTTGGGATACGCAGTATTTT. Translation: CASSREGQGWDTQYF. This chain links TRBV5-1 with TRBJ2-3; the match to TRBD2 covers 8 bases. V gave up 4 bases and J gave up 6 bases; unmatched junction bases: 10. Germline V gene data show CDR1 as SGHRS and CDR2 as YFSETQ. CDR3 length: 15 amino acids.

This clonotype was seen many times. J is TRBJ2-5 and V is TRBV29-1, with D possibly TRBD2 on 5 matching bases. Trimming stripped 8 bases from V and 5 bases from J, with 18 bases between. Germline V gives CDR1 SQVTM, CDR2 ANQGSEA. This CDR3 contains 13 residues. This chain's CDR3 is CSIAPRTEETQYF. In nucleotides, the CDR3 is TGCAGCATTGCACCCCGGACTGAGGAGACCCAGTACTTC.

This clonotype was seen only a few times. The V call is TRBV6-5, the J call TRBJ2-2; a possible D gene is TRBD2 (5 bases). Trimming shortened V by 2 bases and J by 5 bases, and 6 bases separated the two germline ends. This CDR3 is built from 13 residues. Germline lookup yields CDR1 MNHEY and CDR2 SVGAGI. The CDR3 DNA reads as TGTGCCAGCAGTTACGAGGGAACCGGGGAGCTGTTTTTT. Translating gives CASSYEGTGELFF.

The sample holds a few counts of this clonotype. The chain links TRBV20-1 to TRBJ1-1; perhaps TRBD1 as D (5 bases). The CDR3 covers 18 residues. CDR1 and CDR2 from the germline V gene are DFQATT and SNEGSKA (reference sequence). Trimming pared 0 bases from V and 0 bases from J, leaving 20 bases between. CDR3 sequence (DNA): TGCAGTGCTAGAGATACTGGTACGCAGGGCGTCATGAACACTGAAGCTTTCTTT. Protein sequence: CSARDTGTQGVMNTEAFF.

This clonotype was detected ten times or more. CDR3 sequence (DNA): TGTGCCAGCAGTGAAGGGGGGACAGGGCGAACTGAAGCTTTCTTT. Encoded protein: CASSEGGTGRTEAFF. The rearrangement links TRBV2 to TRBJ1-1; 9 bases are a match to TRBD1. The V segment lost 1 base and the J segment 5 bases; nucleotides outside the gene matches: 5. This CDR3 comprises 15 residues. Germline CDR1 SNHLY, CDR2 FYNNEI.

At least ten counts were recorded for this clonotype. This sequence joins TRBV5-8 and TRBJ2-5; TRBD2 aligns across 7 bases. The J segment lost 2 bases and the V segment lost 1 base, leaving 8 bases of the junction unmatched. CDR1 and CDR2 (germline): SGHTS, YDEGEE. The CDR3 runs to 16 residues. The CDR3 here is CASSLRPGTIQETQYF. CDR3 coding DNA: TGTGCCAGCAGCTTGCGCCCAGGGACTATTCAAGAGACCCAGTACTTC.

Note on this clonotype: Being one base from a much bigger clone, this may be a read error. The chain carries TRBV5-8 and TRBJ2-7, with 7 bases that match TRBD1. The CDR3 is 14 amino acids. Germline V gene sequence: CDR1 SGHTS, CDR2 YDEGEE. The V and J ends lost 2 bases and 6 bases, in that order; junction bases with no gene match: 8. CDR3 region: CASSLPGQTCEQYF. The CDR3 DNA follows: TGTGCCAGCAGCTTACCGGGACAGACCTGCGAGCAGTACTTC.

This clonotype was detected only a few times. The gene calls are TRBV6-2 or TRBV6-3 and TRBJ2-7; TRBD2 is a possible D gene (6 bases). The length of the CDR3 is 15 residues. The V end was cut by 2 bases, the J end by 5 bases, with 16 bases between. Germline V CDR1 and CDR2: MNHEY, SVGEGT. CDR3 region: CASSYTGRDFDEQYF. The CDR3 nucleotides read TGTGCCAGCAGTTACACGGGGCGGGACTTCGACGAGCAGTACTTC.

The chain combines TRBV13 with TRBJ1-2; 7 positions match TRBD1. Germline values: CDR1 PRHDT, CDR2 FYEKMQ (reference sequence). The V segment lost 0 bases and the J segment 6 bases; nucleotides outside the gene matches: 4. CDR3 length: 14 amino acids. The CDR3 nucleotides are TGTGCCAGCAGCTTAGGGACAGGGCTTAATGGCTACACCTTC. It translates to CASSLGTGLNGYTF. The full variable domain, completed using reference TRBV13 and TRBJ1-2, is AAGVIQSPRHLIKEKRETATLKCYPIPRHDTVYWYQQGPGQDPQFLISFYEKMQSDKGSIPDRFSAQQFSDYHSELNMSSLELGDSALYFCASSLGTGLNGYTFGSGTRLTVV.

The chain uses TRBV5-1 and TRBJ2-3; D is ambiguous. Per germline, CDR1 SGHRS and CDR2 YFSETQ. The CDR3 spans 13 residues. Trimming stripped 4 bases from V and 4 bases from J, with 10 bases between. CDR3 DNA sequence: TGCGCCAGCAGCCCGGATGCAGCAGATACGCAGTATTTT. Amino acid sequence: CASSPDAADTQYF.

This clonotype occurred many times. This chain links TRBV7-9 with TRBJ2-3, with unresolved D. This CDR3 is 13 amino acids long. The V gene's germline CDR1 is SEHNR and CDR2 FQNEAQ (reference sequence). V was pared by 4 bases and J by 0 bases, with 5 bases between. CDR3 nucleotides: TGTGCCAGCAGCTGGGGAAGCACAGATACGCAGTATTTT. It is translated as CASSWGSTDTQYF.